The table lists the clone carrying this TCR beta chain with a few counts. Generated by immunoSEQ multiplex PCR, the TCRdb table keeps only in-frame clones and is missing some. The data show 350,000 to 450,000 clones, 90% seen once. The sample is drawn from a study of control samples from healthy donors and cancer patients. With 0 bases removed from V and 3 bases from J, the gap between germline ends came to 15 bases. CDR3 length equals 16 residues. Germline V gene lookup returns CDR1 LGHNA and CDR2 YSLEER. The clonotype comes from a man between 40 and 49 years old with head and neck cancer. The chain joins TRBV4-3 to TRBJ2-7, with D unclear. The sample consisted of PBMCs. CDR3 amino acids: CASSQDRLEKVYEQYF. Here the CDR3 DNA reads TGCGCCAGCAGCCAAGATAGATTAGAGAAAGTCTACGAGCAGTACTTC.